This T cell receptor beta chain was documented in a study of circulating tumor DNA in untreated peripheral T-cell lymphoma. Study-level points and caveats: Tumor-specific clonotypes were found in less than 80% of patients.

The CDR3 length is 13 residues. Germline CDR1 is SQVTM and CDR2 is ANQGSEA. With 2 bases removed from V and 2 bases from J, the gap between germline ends came to 9 bases. Only in-frame clones appear in the TCRdb table, and some are missing; sequencing was by immunoSEQ multiplex PCR. The sample lists some 2,400 clones, roughly 78% seen once, with about 32% in the top ten. About this clone itself: Its specificity is unknown.

Before treatment, baseline tumor tissue was collected for sequencing. The sequence was collected from a human donor with peripheral T-cell lymphoma. V and J are TRBV29-1 and TRBJ2-5, with D maybe TRBD1 (5 bases). Sequencing was carried out using tumor tissue. The CDR3 loop reads CSVEKQEQETQYF. CDR3 in DNA: TGCAGCGTTGAAAAACAGGAACAAGAGACCCAGTACTTC.